This T cell receptor beta chain was identified in a study of neoadjuvant anti-PD-1 for oral cavity cancer. In the study overall: Patients mostly received three to four biweekly nivolumab doses at 3 mg/kg before surgery.

This CDR3 has 15 amino acids. Per the germline V gene, CDR1 is SGHRS and CDR2 is YFSETQ. V lost 1 base, J lost 6 bases, and 16 bases lay in between. The assay was immunoSEQ multiplex PCR, and TCRdb's table has in-frame clones only and misses some. The sample has about 81,000 clones, more than 80% seen once. V and J are TRBV5-1 and TRBJ1-2, with no clear D. This sample comprised PBMCs, obtained before nivolumab (anti-PD-1) treatment. This receptor was identified in a person aged 35 to 85 with oral cavity squamous cell carcinoma. The CDR3 sequence is CASSLRSGERNGYTF. CDR3 DNA sequence: TGCGCCAGCAGCTTGAGGTCAGGAGAGAGGAATGGCTACACCTTC. The full variable domain, completed using reference TRBV5-1 and TRBJ1-2, is KAGVTQTPRYLIKTRGQQVTLSCSPISGHRSVSWYQQTPGQGLQFLFEYFSETQRNKGNFPGRFSGRQFSNSRSEMNVSTLELGDSALYLCASSLRSGERNGYTFGSGTRLTVV.